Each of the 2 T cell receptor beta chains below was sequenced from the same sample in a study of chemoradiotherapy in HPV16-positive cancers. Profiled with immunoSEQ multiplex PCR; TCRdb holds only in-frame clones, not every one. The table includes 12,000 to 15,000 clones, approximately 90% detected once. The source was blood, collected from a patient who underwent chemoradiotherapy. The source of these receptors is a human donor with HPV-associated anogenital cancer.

The CDR3 region has the DNA TGTGCCAGCATAGATTACTGGAATGAGCAGTTCTTC. Translation gives CASIDYWNEQFF. The chain has TRBV2 and TRBJ2-1, with no clear D. The CDR3 loop spans 12 amino acids. Looked up from germline, CDR1 is SNHLY and CDR2 is FYNNEI. Trimming took off 7 bases at V and 7 bases at J, with 11 bases between the two ends.

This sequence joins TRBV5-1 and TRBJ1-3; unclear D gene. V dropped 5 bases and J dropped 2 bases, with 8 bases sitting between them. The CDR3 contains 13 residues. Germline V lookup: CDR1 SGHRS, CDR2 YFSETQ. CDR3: CASSTGAGNTIYF. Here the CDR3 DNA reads TGCGCCAGCAGTACCGGGGCTGGAAACACCATATATTTT.